Each of the 9 T cell receptor beta chains below was sequenced from the same sample in a study of blood T cell repertoires in COVID-19. Libraries were prepared by immunoSEQ multiplex PCR; TCRdb keeps only in-frame clonotypes and omits some of them. The sample includes roughly 130,000 clones, 80% seen only once; the top ten take 16%. The sequenced material came from peripheral blood. The receptors here all came from a man in his sixties with active or convalescent COVID-19.

In this sample, this clone turned up a few times. V and J are TRBV27 and TRBJ2-7; TRBD2 matches 9 bases. The CDR3 spans 19 residues. The V and J ends lost 10 bases and 0 bases, in that order; junction bases with no gene match: 22. Germline-derived CDR1 and CDR2 are MNHEY and SMNVEV (reference sequence). CDR3 region: CATSLRGTWTSATSYEQYF. CDR3 coding DNA: TGTGCCACCTCTCTGCGGGGGACCTGGACTAGCGCTACCTCCTACGAGCAGTACTTC.

A few counts support this clone. V is TRBV11-2 and J is TRBJ1-6; the D gene is possibly TRBD1 (5 bases). CDR3 length: 15 amino acids. V was trimmed by 5 bases and J by 10 bases, leaving 18 bases between them. CDR1 and CDR2 from the germline V gene are SGHAT and FQNNGV. The CDR3 protein is CASSPAQGLRSPLHF. The CDR3 DNA reads TGTGCCAGCAGCCCCGCTCAGGGACTTCGATCACCCCTCCACTTT.

A single count supports this clone. V gene TRBV7-2 combines with J gene TRBJ2-2, with D possibly TRBD1 on 6 matching bases. V dropped 2 bases and J dropped 2 bases, with 12 bases sitting between them. CDR3 size: 16 residues. Germline V gives CDR1 SGHTA, CDR2 FQGNSA. CDR3 residues: CASSLTRGPNTGELFF. CDR3 nucleotides: TGTGCCAGCAGCTTAACCAGGGGCCCAAACACCGGGGAGCTGTTTTTT.

CDR3: CASAGQGKTEAFF. CDR3 sequence (DNA): TGTGCCAGCGCGGGGCAGGGAAAGACTGAAGCTTTCTTT. The V and J genes are TRBV12-3 or TRBV12-4 and TRBJ1-1; a weak D match, TRBD1 (5 bases). CDR3 size: 13 residues. The V end lost 8 bases, the J end lost 5 bases, and 15 bases lay between the germline ends.

This clone was observed a few times. V usage is TRBV6-6 and J usage is TRBJ1-3; the D is unclear. CDR3 length: 14 amino acids. Trimming left V 10 bases short and J 2 bases short, with 15 bases between. The germline V gene has CDR1 MNHNY and CDR2 SVGAGI (reference sequence). The CDR3 loop is CATTLGEAGNTIYF. The CDR3 bases are TGTGCCACGACCCTTGGGGAGGCTGGAAACACCATATATTTT.

The chain combines TRBV29-1 with TRBJ2-7; 8 nucleotides agree with TRBD2. The CDR3 runs 14 residues. The junction had 10 bases not matched to a gene; V was cut back by 4 bases and J by 5 bases. Germline V gene sequence: CDR1 SQVTM, CDR2 ANQGSEA. DNA for the CDR3: TGCAGCGTTGTGACTAGCGCGAGAGATGACGAGCAGTACTTC. This translates into CSVVTSARDDEQYF.

This clone was counted a few times. This chain links TRBV19 with TRBJ2-3, with 8 bases identical to TRBD1. Trimming at V came to 7 bases and at J to 6 bases, leaving 9 bases not matched to a gene. CDR3 length equals 14 residues. The germline CDR1 and CDR2 sequences are LNHDA and SQIVND (reference sequence). The DNA for the CDR3 is TGTGCCAGTACCCAACAGGGGGAAGGGGATACGCAGTATTTT. Its translation: CASTQQGEGDTQYF. Looking up the rest from reference TRBV19 and TRBJ2-3 gives the full variable domain: DGGITQSPKYLFRKEGQNVTLSCEQNLNHDAMYWYRQDPGQGLRLIYYSQIVNDFQKGDIAEGYSVSREKKESFPLTVTSAQKNPTAFYLCASTQQGEGDTQYFGPGTRLTVL.

The chain uses TRBV27 and TRBJ1-2; D is unresolved. CDR3 length: 13 amino acids. The germline V and J ends were trimmed by 2 bases and 2 bases, with 6 bases remaining between them. CDR1 is MNHEY, CDR2 SMNVEV, per germline (reference sequence). The CDR3: CASSLGQNYGYTF. CDR3 DNA: TGTGCCAGCAGTTTAGGGCAGAACTATGGCTACACCTTC.

The genes are TRBV7-9 and TRBJ1-4; TRBD1 is a possible D gene (5 bases). Germline V CDR1 and CDR2: SEHNR, FQNEAQ (reference sequence). Trimming pared 3 bases from V and 3 bases from J, leaving 14 bases between. The CDR3 consists of 16 residues. This CDR3 reads CASSFGGGVPNEKLFF. CDR3 sequence (DNA): TGTGCCAGCAGCTTCGGTGGGGGGGTGCCTAATGAAAAACTGTTTTTT.